This entry lists 30 T cell receptor beta chains sequenced from one sample in a study of T cell responses to AZD1222 COVID-19 vaccine. Clones were read by immunoSEQ multiplex PCR, and TCRdb kept only the in-frame ones, dropping some. The sample lists 75,000 to 85,000 clones, roughly 90% occurring once. The sequences come from peripheral blood, collected on day 0 of AZD1222 vaccination. The receptors shown here come from an adult in good health.

The chain uses TRBV10-3 and TRBJ2-7; no definite D call. Trimming took off 6 bases at V and 0 bases at J, with 12 bases between the two ends. Germline V gives CDR1 ENHRY, CDR2 SYGVKD. The CDR3 runs 14 residues. CDR3 in DNA: TGTGCCATCAGGGCCCACCTGAGCTCCTACGAGCAGTACTTC. Protein sequence: CAIRAHLSSYEQYF.

V and J are TRBV19 and TRBJ2-7; TRBD1 is a possible D gene (6 bases). CDR3 size: 12 residues. V lost 9 bases and J 5 bases, leaving 14 bases between the germline ends. Germline V lookup: CDR1 LNHDA, CDR2 SQIVND (reference sequence). CDR3 sequence (DNA): TGTGCCAGCGGGGACACCAGGGACGAGCAGTACTTC. Residues: CASGDTRDEQYF.

This clone was seen a single time. The chain couples TRBV3-1 (or the pseudogene TRBV3-2) to TRBJ2-7; D assignment may be TRBD1 or TRBD2 (5 bases each). With 0 bases removed from V and 5 bases from J, the gap between germline ends came to 17 bases. There are 16 residues in the CDR3. Per the germline V gene, CDR1 is LGHDT and CDR2 is YNNKEL (reference sequence). This CDR3 is CASSQDFGGVSDEQYF. In nucleotides, the CDR3 is TGTGCCAGCAGCCAAGATTTTGGGGGAGTGTCGGACGAGCAGTACTTC.

The chain employs TRBV6-4 and TRBJ1-1; no clear D. Deletions cut 0 bases from V and 4 bases from J, with 9 bases between. CDR1 MRHNA and CDR2 SNTAGT come from the germline V gene. This CDR3 is 14 amino acids long. CDR3 amino acids: CASSDSTASTEAFF. In DNA, the CDR3 is TGTGCCAGCAGTGACTCGACCGCAAGCACTGAAGCTTTCTTT.

CDR3 loop: CASSPGQGAWRAVRGEQFF. The CDR3 nucleotides are TGTGCCAGCAGCCCCGGACAGGGGGCTTGGCGGGCAGTCCGGGGCGAGCAGTTCTTC. This chain joins TRBV28 and TRBJ2-1; 11 bases map to TRBD1. There are 19 residues in the CDR3. From germline, CDR1 is MDHEN and CDR2 SYDVKM. After removal of 6 bases from V and 10 bases from J, the junction contained 23 bases not matched to a gene.

The chain links TRBV27 to TRBJ2-7; 8 bases align to TRBD1. After removal of 2 bases from V and 2 bases from J, the junction contained 8 bases not matched to a gene. Looked up from germline, CDR1 is MNHEY and CDR2 is SMNVEV (reference sequence). The CDR3 extends over 16 amino acids. The CDR3 sequence: CASSLGHGQGAYEQYF. The CDR3, as DNA: TGTGCCAGCAGTTTAGGGCATGGACAGGGTGCCTACGAGCAGTACTTC.

The chain joins TRBV9 to TRBJ1-5; 8 positions agree with TRBD1. The germline V gene encodes CDR1 SGDLS and CDR2 YYNGEE. V lost 4 bases and J lost 6; bases outside the gene matches: 0. The CDR3 runs to 12 residues. The CDR3 here is CASSTGGQPQHF. DNA of the CDR3: TGTGCCAGCAGCACAGGGGGTCAGCCCCAGCATTTT.

The V gene is TRBV5-1, the J gene TRBJ2-2; TRBD2 matches at 9 bases. The germline gives CDR1 SGHRS, CDR2 YFSETQ. This CDR3 comprises 16 residues. After removal of 4 bases from V and 2 bases from J, the junction contained 6 bases not matched to a gene. CDR3 coding DNA: TGCGCCAGCAGCCCGACTAGCGGCTCCAACACCGGGGAGCTGTTTTTT. Translation gives CASSPTSGSNTGELFF.

The chain employs TRBV2 and TRBJ2-6; TRBD2 matches 10 bases. V gave up 5 bases and J gave up 0 bases; unmatched junction bases: 16. Germline assignment: CDR1 SNHLY and CDR2 FYNNEI. This CDR3 contains 21 residues. The CDR3 DNA follows: TGTGCCAGCAGTTTCAGTGGCCCTAGCGGGGGCCAGAGCTCTGGGGCCAACGTCCTGACTTTC. This sequence encodes CASSFSGPSGGQSSGANVLTF.

The chain has TRBV7-8 and TRBJ1-4; possibly TRBD1 for D (5 bases). From germline, CDR1 is SGHVS and CDR2 FQNEAQ. The CDR3 extends over 15 amino acids. Trimming left V 5 bases short and J 2 bases short, with 12 bases between. CDR3 in amino acids: CASSLLRGTNEKLFF. CDR3 DNA: TGTGCCAGCAGCCTGCTCCGGGGGACTAATGAAAAACTGTTTTTT.

The chain uses TRBV6-5 and TRBJ2-1, with TRBD2 matching over 11 bases. After removal of 5 bases from V and 8 bases from J, the junction contained 8 bases not matched to a gene. The CDR3 loop spans 15 amino acids. CDR1 MNHEY and CDR2 SVGAGI come from the germline V gene. The CDR3, as DNA: TGTGCCAGCAGTCCACTAGCGGGGGATCGATATGAGCAGTTCTTC. Protein sequence: CASSPLAGDRYEQFF.

V and J are TRBV3-1 (or the pseudogene TRBV3-2) and TRBJ2-5; D uncertain. Germline CDR1 reads LGHDT; CDR2 reads YNNKEL (reference sequence). V shed 2 bases and J shed 4 bases, with 11 bases lying between them. The CDR3 covers 14 residues. The CDR3 region has the DNA TGTGCCAGCAGCCAATCTGTTGGGTCAGAGACCCAGTACTTC. Its protein product is CASSQSVGSETQYF.

The chain has TRBV11-3 and TRBJ2-7; D is unresolved. The germline gives CDR1 SGHNT, CDR2 YENEEA. The CDR3 runs 11 residues. Trimming stripped 6 bases from V and 0 bases from J, with 3 bases between. Here the CDR3 reads CASSSSYEQYF. CDR3 in DNA: TGTGCCAGCAGTTCCTCCTACGAGCAGTACTTC.

The chain has TRBV24-1 and TRBJ1-2; D uncertain. The germline gives CDR1 KGHDR, CDR2 SFDVKD. This CDR3 comprises 14 residues. The V gene lost 3 bases and the J gene lost 0 bases, with 7 bases spanning the gap. The CDR3 here is CATSDAATNYGYTF. The CDR3 bases are TGTGCCACCAGTGATGCAGCTACTAACTATGGCTACACCTTC.

This CDR3 is CASSLGLAGGGEQYF. Here the CDR3 DNA reads TGTGCCAGCAGTCTGGGACTAGCGGGAGGCGGTGAGCAGTACTTC. The chain is built from TRBV6-5 and TRBJ2-7, with 15 bases lining up with TRBD2. This CDR3 spans 15 amino acids. The J segment lost 7 bases and the V segment lost 5 bases, leaving 6 bases of the junction unmatched. The germline gives CDR1 MNHEY, CDR2 SVGAGI.

This chain links TRBV7-9 with TRBJ2-7; 14 bases map to TRBD2. This CDR3 contains 18 residues. J was trimmed by 0 bases and V by 5 bases; bases with no gene match: 9. CDR1 and CDR2 from the germline V gene are SEHNR and FQNEAQ (reference sequence). CDR3: CASSDGLAGGSSSYEQYF. The CDR3 coding sequence is TGTGCCAGCAGCGACGGACTAGCGGGGGGCTCTAGCTCCTACGAGCAGTACTTC.

The rearrangement uses TRBV11-3 and TRBJ2-1, with 9 positions matching TRBD2. CDR1 SGHNT and CDR2 YENEEA come from the germline V gene. The CDR3 covers 16 residues. Losses at the gene ends were 5 bases for V and 8 bases for J; bases not matched to a gene: 13. The CDR3 spells CASSPRRGGRADEQFF. In DNA form, the CDR3 reads TGTGCCAGCAGCCCTCGGAGGGGCGGGAGGGCCGATGAGCAGTTCTTC.

The chain links TRBV5-1 to TRBJ1-1; the D is unclear. CDR3 size: 15 residues. V was clipped by 4 bases and J by 1 base, with 14 bases between them. Germline V gene data show CDR1 as SGHRS and CDR2 as YFSETQ. CDR3 sequence (DNA): TGCGCCAGCAGCCGAGACGGCCCGCCGAACACTGAAGCTTTCTTT. Translation: CASSRDGPPNTEAFF.

The V and J genes are TRBV18 and TRBJ2-1; 12 bases are shared with TRBD2. Trimming removed 5 bases from V and 7 bases from J; junction bases left unmatched: 3. In germline, CDR1 is KGHSH, CDR2 LQKENI. The CDR3 totals 14 residues. CDR3 coding DNA: TGTGCCAGCTCAGCTAGCGGGGGGGCGAATGAGCAGTTCTTC. Translation gives CASSASGGANEQFF.

This sequence joins TRBV23-1 and TRBJ1-3; D ambiguous. TRBV23-1 falls under the ORF class, with uncertain function. Deletions cut 1 base from V and 0 bases from J, with 13 bases between. The CDR3 is 17 amino acids. As DNA, the CDR3 is TGCGCCAGCAGTCAATGGTTAGCTGTTTACTCTGGAAACACCATATATTTT. Protein product: CASSQWLAVYSGNTIYF.

The chain links TRBV5-4 to TRBJ2-2, with 8 bases that match TRBD2. Trimming took 4 bases from V and 3 from J; bases not matched to a gene: 11. Germline assignment: CDR1 SGHNT and CDR2 YYREEE (reference sequence). The CDR3 loop spans 17 amino acids. As DNA, the CDR3 is TGTGCCAGCAGCGTCCCGTTCGGTAGCGGGGACACCGGGGAGCTGTTTTTT. Protein product: CASSVPFGSGDTGELFF.

The chain couples TRBV7-2 to TRBJ2-5; no firm D call. Trimming shortened V by 3 bases and J by 1 base, and 6 bases separated the two germline ends. Germline CDR1 reads SGHTA; CDR2 reads FQGNSA. CDR3 size: 13 residues. The DNA of the CDR3 is TGTGCCAGCAGCTTTCCAGCCCAAGAGACCCAGTACTTC. Amino acid sequence: CASSFPAQETQYF.

This chain joins TRBV3-1 (or the pseudogene TRBV3-2) and TRBJ1-1; D unclear. Germline CDR1 is LGHDT and CDR2 is YNNKEL (reference sequence). CDR3 length: 13 residues. The V and J ends lost 3 bases and 1 base respectively, with 6 bases between them. The CDR3 DNA sequence: TGTGCCAGCAGCCATGGGCGGAACACTGAAGCTTTCTTT. It encodes CASSHGRNTEAFF.

The rearrangement joins TRBV19 to TRBJ2-5; TRBD2 might be the D (7 bases). Trimming took off 2 bases at V and 5 bases at J, with 15 bases between the two ends. The germline gives CDR1 LNHDA, CDR2 SQIVND (reference sequence). The CDR3 is 15 amino acids. The CDR3 coding sequence is TGTGCCAGTAGTATAACCGGGGGGCGCATGGAGACCCAGTACTTC. Amino acids: CASSITGGRMETQYF.

In this sample, this clone turned up a few times. This sequence joins TRBV7-9 and TRBJ2-7, with 7 bases that match TRBD1. The CDR3 spans 15 residues. V trimming: 4 bases; J trimming: 2 bases; junction bases outside the gene matches: 8. Germline CDR1 is SEHNR and CDR2 is FQNEAQ (reference sequence). The CDR3 reads CASSSGTDRAYEQYF. CDR3 DNA: TGTGCCAGCAGCTCCGGGACAGACCGTGCCTACGAGCAGTACTTC.

The chain's CDR3 is CASSLDGRSSYGYTF. In DNA form, the CDR3 reads TGCGCCAGCAGCTTGGATGGAAGGTCGAGCTATGGCTACACCTTC. The chain is built from TRBV5-1 and TRBJ1-2; D unclear. Germline V gene lookup returns CDR1 SGHRS and CDR2 YFSETQ. V gave up 0 bases and J gave up 4 bases, with 13 bases separating them. This CDR3 region has 15 residues.

V and J are TRBV6-5 and TRBJ1-1; D not resolved. V lost 6 bases, J lost 8 bases, and 16 bases lay in between. CDR1 is MNHEY and CDR2 is SVGAGI in the germline V gene. The CDR3 is 13 residues long. CDR3 coding DNA: TGTGCCAGCAGCGAGGACTTAAGGACGGAAGCTTTCTTT. This sequence encodes CASSEDLRTEAFF.

This clone was seen once. V gene TRBV12-3 or TRBV12-4 combines with J gene TRBJ1-6, with D hard to call. Trimming stripped 6 bases from V and 14 bases from J, with 14 bases between. The CDR3 totals 12 residues. The CDR3 region is CASSLPGETLHF. The CDR3 DNA is TGTGCCAGCAGCCTTCCCGGGGAGACCCTCCACTTT.

The chain combines TRBV5-4 with TRBJ2-7; possibly TRBD1 for D (6 bases). The CDR3 has 13 residues. Germline V gives CDR1 SGHNT, CDR2 YYREEE (reference sequence). V was pared by 3 bases and J by 4 bases, with 11 bases between. The CDR3 reads CASSSTGFYEQYF. The CDR3 DNA is TGTGCCAGCAGCTCCACAGGGTTTTACGAGCAGTACTTC.

This clone has just one count. The chain carries TRBV6-5 and TRBJ1-1; no clear D gene. Trimming shortened V by 2 bases and J by 1 base, and 8 bases separated the two germline ends. CDR3 size: 14 residues. CDR1 is MNHEY and CDR2 is SVGAGI in the germline V gene. CDR3 bases: TGTGCCAGCAGTTACCAGGCGGCGAACACTGAAGCTTTCTTT. This encodes CASSYQAANTEAFF.